The clone carrying this T cell receptor beta chain has just a few counts. Its cognate antigen is unknown. One junction end disagrees with the germline gene, perhaps due to a read error. This entry is derived from a study of T cells in Graves' hyperthyroidism and ophthalmopathy. What was amplified from RNA transcripts were TCR beta CDR3 regions. First-round RT-PCR of the TCR CDR3 relied on the HTBI primer set. In TCRdb, the multiplex PCR reads were re-called with MiXCR into one record per CDR3 protein. The sample has 300,000 to 400,000 distinct CDR3 sequences, approximately 18% seen once. Germline V CDR1 and CDR2: SSHAT, FNYEAQ (reference sequence). The CDR3 is 12 residues long. Patients were excluded for uncontrolled infection, other autoimmune disease, pregnancy or lactation. Study-wide points: Most thyroid clonotypes expanded above 0.001 were also detected in blood.

The rearrangement joins TRBV7-7 to TRBJ2-5; 7 bases line up with TRBD1. The sample taken for sequencing was blood. The TCR comes from a man aged 18 to 29 with Graves' ophthalmopathy. The CDR3 here is CASSLGQGDQYF. The CDR3 DNA sequence: TGTGCTAGCAGCTTAGGTCAGGGGGACCAGTACTTC.